The rows below give T cell receptor beta chains drawn from one sample of a study of T cells after posttransplantation cyclophosphamide. The data were produced by immunoSEQ multiplex PCR, yet TCRdb's version contains in-frame clones alone and is incomplete. The sample lists roughly 23,000 clones; roughly 90% were seen once. The sequencing here drew on PBMCs, taken after an allogeneic stem cell transplant with a calcineurin inhibitor and methotrexate. The receptors come from a female patient in her fifties who received an allogeneic stem cell transplant from an unrelated donor, was CMV-positive, and had chronic GVHD only. Part of the T cells may come from the graft donor. The CDR3 runs from the conserved cysteine through the conserved F or W. D genes are given only for firm matches. The listing skips clone size in some rows; elsewhere it reads once, few, many or a size class.

cdr3_nt cdr3_aa v_call cdr3_length d_call j_call clone_size
TGTGCCAGTAGTACTATCACAGATACGCAGTATTTT CASSTITDTQYF TRBV19 12 NA TRBJ2-3 few
TGTGCCAGCTCACCCGGGACAGGTCTTTCCTACGAGCAGTACTTC CASSPGTGLSYEQYF TRBV18 15 TRBD1 TRBJ2-7 once
TGTGCCACCATCCCCGTCCGGGTCACTGAGCAGTTCTTC CATIPVRVTEQFF TRBV28 13 NA TRBJ2-1 NA
TGCAGCGTTGAAGGAGAGGGGGAAAACTCTGGAAACACCATATATTTT CSVEGEGENSGNTIYF TRBV29-1 16 NA TRBJ1-3 NA
TGTGCCAGCAGCCCGGGGGTGTACAATGAGCAGTTCTTC CASSPGVYNEQFF TRBV6-5 13 NA TRBJ2-1 once
TGCGCCAGCAGCTTTGGACAGGGAAGAGGTGGCTACACCTTC CASSFGQGRGGYTF TRBV5-1 14 TRBD1 TRBJ1-2 NA
TGTGCCAGCAGGCCAAGGAACATCAGGTTCTCTGGAAACACCATATATTTT CASRPRNIRFSGNTIYF TRBV28 17 NA TRBJ1-3 few
TGTGCCAGCAGTTACGTCAGCGGGAGCTACGAGCAGTACTTC CASSYVSGSYEQYF TRBV6-5 14 TRBD2 TRBJ2-7 once
TGTGCCAGCAGCGTAGGGCCGGGCGGGAGGGACGGTGAGCAGTTCTTC CASSVGPGGRDGEQFF TRBV9 16 TRBD2 TRBJ2-1 NA
TGCGCCAGCAGTCTAGGCGAGACCCAGTACTTC CASSLGETQYF TRBV10-2 11 NA TRBJ2-5 NA